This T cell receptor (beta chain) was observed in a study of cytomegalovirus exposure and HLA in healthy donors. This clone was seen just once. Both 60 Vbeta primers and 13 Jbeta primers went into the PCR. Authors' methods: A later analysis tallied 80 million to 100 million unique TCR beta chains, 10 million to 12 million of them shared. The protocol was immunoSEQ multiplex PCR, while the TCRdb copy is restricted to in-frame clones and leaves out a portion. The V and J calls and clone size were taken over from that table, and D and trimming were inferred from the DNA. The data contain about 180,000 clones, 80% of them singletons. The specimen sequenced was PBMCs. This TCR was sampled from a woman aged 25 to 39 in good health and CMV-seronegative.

CDR3 loop: CASLGDSYNSPLHF. Written as DNA, the CDR3 is TGTGCCAGCTTGGGGGACAGCTATAATTCACCCCTCCACTTT. The rearrangement joins TRBV6-1 to TRBJ1-6; 7 positions match TRBD1. The CDR3 length is 14 residues. Germline assignment: CDR1 MNHNS and CDR2 SASEGT. Germline trimming cut 8 bases from V and 3 bases from J; bases unmatched to any gene: 4.